A single sample is the source of the 24 T cell receptor beta chains below, sequenced in a study of T-cell reconstitution after alpha-beta-depleted transplantation in children. The authors prepared the TCRbeta library with unique molecular identifiers. Each CDR3 protein is one row after TCRdb ran MiXCR on the PCR reads. The top ten clones hold 2.5% to 3.5% of a sample with some 500,000 distinct CDR3 sequences, about 16% of them seen once. The material sequenced was PBMCs from the stem cell graft donor, taken from the stem cell graft. These receptors originate from a human donor who donated a stem cell graft to a child with acute lymphoblastic leukemia.

A remark on this clonotype: Compared with germline, one end of the junction differs, possibly owing to a read error. This chain uses TRBV19 with TRBJ2-1, with a weak D call TRBD2 (5 bases). Germline-derived CDR1 and CDR2 are LNHDA and SQIVND (reference sequence). The CDR3 totals 13 residues. The CDR3 sequence: CACSDSSYNEQFF. The CDR3 DNA is TGTGCCTGTAGCGATAGCTCCTACAATGAGCAGTTCTTC.

This clonotype turned up a few times. The J gene is TRBJ2-3, the V gene TRBV7-9, with 8 bases lining up with TRBD2. CDR3 length equals 16 residues. The trim removed 4 bases at V and 2 bases at J, leaving 8 bases unmatched. The V gene's germline CDR1 is SEHNR and CDR2 FQNEAQ (reference sequence). The CDR3 is CASSSGPAGATDTQYF. In DNA, the CDR3 is TGTGCCAGCAGCTCGGGTCCAGCGGGGGCCACAGATACGCAGTATTTT.

This clonotype was counted between two and nine times. The chain has TRBV12-3 or TRBV12-4 and TRBJ2-7; 15 bases are shared with TRBD2. J lost 2 bases, V lost 5 bases, and 10 bases had no gene match. The CDR3 covers 18 residues. In nucleotides, the CDR3 is TGTGCCAGCAGTGCCCGGACTAGCGGGAGGGCCCCGACCTACGAGCAGTACTTC. It is translated as CASSARTSGRAPTYEQYF.

The chain uses TRBV29-1 and TRBJ1-1; tentative D call: TRBD1 (6 bases). This CDR3 is 12 amino acids long. Germline CDR1 is SQVTM and CDR2 is ANQGSEA. Between the trimmed V and J ends, which lost 7 bases and 2 bases, there was a span of 11 bases. CDR3 residues: CSARTANTEAFF. The CDR3 nucleotides are TGCAGCGCTAGGACAGCAAACACTGAAGCTTTCTTT. Full variable domain (rest looked up from reference TRBV29-1 and TRBJ1-1): SAVISQKPSRDICQRGTSLTIQCQVDSQVTMMFWYRQQPGQSLTLIATANQGSEATYESGFVIDKFPISRPNLTFSTLTVSNMSPEDSSIYLCSARTANTEAFFGQGTRLTVV.

This clonotype was found a few times. The rearrangement joins TRBV27 to TRBJ2-7; no clear D. This CDR3 contains 14 residues. V lost 3 bases and J 0 bases, leaving 9 bases between the germline ends. Germline V gene lookup returns CDR1 MNHEY and CDR2 SMNVEV (reference sequence). Here the CDR3 reads CASSLASYSYEQYF. The DNA of the CDR3 is TGTGCCAGCAGTTTGGCCTCCTACTCCTACGAGCAGTACTTC.

The chain recombines TRBV20-1 with TRBJ1-1; D remains unclear. The CDR3 length is 13 residues. With 5 bases removed from V and 1 base from J, the gap between germline ends came to 11 bases. Germline V CDR1 and CDR2: DFQATT, SNEGSKA (reference sequence). The CDR3 DNA reads TGCAGTGCTTTCCTCAACACGAACACTGAAGCTTTCTTT. Encoded protein: CSAFLNTNTEAFF.

In its sample, this clonotype was seen a few times. The chain joins TRBV27 to TRBJ2-2; D is unresolved. V was pared by 5 bases and J by 0 bases, with 13 bases between. The CDR3 is made up of 16 amino acids. Germline V gene lookup returns CDR1 MNHEY and CDR2 SMNVEV (reference sequence). The CDR3 bases are TGTGCCAGCAGTCCACCACCCACATCGAACACCGGGGAGCTGTTTTTT. Protein sequence: CASSPPPTSNTGELFF.

V usage is TRBV29-1 and J usage is TRBJ1-2, with D tentatively TRBD1 (5 bases). The CDR3 contains 12 residues. In germline, CDR1 is SQVTM, CDR2 ANQGSEA. V was cut by 8 bases and J by 4 bases, with 14 bases left in between. The CDR3 nucleotides read TGCAGCTCCGACGAGGGGATCTATGGCTACACCTTC. Amino acids: CSSDEGIYGYTF.

CDR3 in amino acids: CASSYSTNPGGSYNEQFF. DNA for the CDR3: TGTGCCAGCAGTTACTCCACGAACCCAGGGGGCTCCTACAATGAGCAGTTCTTC. The V call is TRBV6-2 or TRBV6-3, the J call TRBJ2-1; 7 nucleotides align to TRBD1. This CDR3 spans 18 amino acids. V gave up 0 bases and J gave up 0 bases; unmatched junction bases: 8. The germline CDR1 and CDR2 sequences are MNHEY and SVGEGT.

This clonotype was seen more than once but under ten times. The chain joins TRBV20-1 to TRBJ2-2, with TRBD2 identical over 12 bases. V was clipped by 1 base and J by 3 bases; unmatched bases: 18. Germline-derived CDR1 and CDR2 are DFQATT and SNEGSKA (reference sequence). The CDR3 length is 21 residues. The chain's CDR3 is CSARVTSGTSGFSRHTGELFF. DNA of the CDR3: TGCAGTGCTAGAGTCACGTCCGGGACTAGCGGGTTCTCGCGGCACACCGGGGAGCTGTTTTTT.

This chain links TRBV29-1 with TRBJ2-7; no clear D gene. This CDR3 has 11 amino acids. With 7 bases removed from V and 4 bases from J, the gap between germline ends came to 11 bases. Germline CDR1 and CDR2: SQVTM and ANQGSEA. DNA of the CDR3: TGCAGCGCCTATGACGGGTACGAGCAGTACTTC. It specifies CSAYDGYEQYF.

This chain joins TRBV19 and TRBJ1-5, with D hard to call. The CDR3 covers 15 residues. Germline CDR1 and CDR2: LNHDA and SQIVND (reference sequence). V was shortened by 5 bases and J by 0 bases, with 11 bases between the two germline ends. In DNA form, the CDR3 reads TGTGCCAGTAGTTGGTCATATCGTAGCAATCAGCCCCAGCATTTT. It encodes CASSWSYRSNQPQHF.

This clonotype was seen at least ten times. V and J are TRBV4-1 and TRBJ1-2; weak D call: TRBD1 (5 bases). Germline loops: CDR1 MGHRA, CDR2 YSYEKL. V lost 4 bases to trimming and J lost 6 bases, with 18 bases between them. The CDR3 runs to 15 residues. This chain's CDR3 is CASSPPGRGADGYTF. CDR3 bases: TGCGCCAGCAGCCCCCCCGGGAGAGGGGCGGATGGCTACACCTTC.

The V and J genes are TRBV10-2 and TRBJ2-1, with 13 bases aligning to TRBD2. With V trimmed by 3 bases and J by 7 bases, 6 bases remained unmatched. There are 16 residues in the CDR3. Germline loops: CDR1 WSHSY, CDR2 SAAADI. The CDR3 nucleotides read TGCGCCAGCAGTGACCGGACTAGCGGGAGTTATAATGAGCAGTTCTTC. It yields the protein CASSDRTSGSYNEQFF.

The chain carries TRBV9 and TRBJ2-7; D gene ambiguous. The V gene lost 1 base and the J gene lost 0 bases, with 11 bases spanning the gap. This CDR3 is 15 amino acids long. Germline V gives CDR1 SGDLS, CDR2 YYNGEE. The CDR3 coding sequence is TGTGCCAGCAGCGTATCGGAAGGGATCTCCTACGAGCAGTACTTC. The encoded protein is CASSVSEGISYEQYF. The whole variable domain, filled in from reference TRBV9 and TRBJ2-7, reads DSGVTQTPKHLITATGQRVTLRCSPRSGDLSVYWYQQSLDQGLQFLIQYYNGEERAKGNILERFSAQQFPDLHSELNLSSLELGDSALYFCASSVSEGISYEQYFGPGTRLTVT.

The chain uses TRBV5-6 and TRBJ1-5, with 7 nucleotides matching TRBD1. The junction had 12 bases not matched to a gene; V was cut back by 6 bases and J by 3 bases. The CDR3 spans 16 residues. From germline, CDR1 is SGHDT and CDR2 YYEEEE. The CDR3 is CASTEFTGTDNQPQHF. CDR3 nucleotides: TGTGCCAGCACGGAATTTACCGGGACAGACAATCAGCCCCAGCATTTT.

The table lists this clonotype with a few counts. This chain joins TRBV29-1 and TRBJ2-7; 12 nucleotides line up with TRBD2. V gave up 7 bases and J gave up 0 bases; unmatched junction bases: 7. Germline CDR1 SQVTM, CDR2 ANQGSEA. The CDR3 consists of 15 residues. CDR3: CSAGTSGFFSYEQYF. DNA of the CDR3: TGCAGCGCCGGGACTAGCGGGTTCTTCTCCTACGAGCAGTACTTC.

V usage is TRBV2 and J usage is TRBJ2-7; TRBD2 matches 11 bases. V lost 4 bases and J lost 4; bases outside the gene matches: 3. CDR3 length: 14 residues. From germline, CDR1 is SNHLY and CDR2 FYNNEI. The CDR3 spells CASSGLAGMYEQYF. The CDR3 DNA reads as TGTGCCAGCAGTGGACTAGCGGGGATGTACGAGCAGTACTTC.

This chain links TRBV12-3 or TRBV12-4 with TRBJ1-4; D is possibly TRBD1 (6 bases). The CDR3 has 17 amino acids. With 0 bases removed from V and 8 bases from J, the gap between germline ends came to 19 bases. CDR3 loop: CASSLARGEDPQEKLFF. CDR3 nucleotide sequence: TGTGCCAGCAGTTTAGCCAGGGGAGAGGACCCTCAGGAAAAACTGTTTTTT.

This clonotype has more than one count but fewer than ten. The chain carries TRBV29-1 and TRBJ1-1; D ambiguous. Germline CDR1 is SQVTM and CDR2 is ANQGSEA. The ends were cut back, 6 bases at V and 0 bases at J, with 14 bases in the middle. The CDR3 sequence is 14 residues long. CDR3 DNA sequence: TGCAGCGTAGGAAACGACTTCATGAACACTGAAGCTTTCTTT. Translating gives CSVGNDFMNTEAFF.

This clonotype was found a few times. V is TRBV7-3 and J is TRBJ2-1, with 7 bases that match TRBD1. Losses at the gene ends were 2 bases for V and 7 bases for J; bases not matched to a gene: 8. CDR3 length equals 15 residues. The V gene's germline CDR1 is SGHTA and CDR2 FQGTGA. The CDR3 coding sequence is TGTGCCAGCAGCTTATACAGGGACAGAGTAAATGAGCAGTTCTTC. Translated: CASSLYRDRVNEQFF.

This clonotype has a handful of counts. The germline gene is not matched at one end of the junction; a read error may be the cause. This chain joins TRBV7-9 and TRBJ2-1; tentatively, D is TRBD2 (6 bases). Germline V gene lookup returns CDR1 SEHNR and CDR2 FQNEAQ (reference sequence). The CDR3 contains 15 residues. The DNA of the CDR3 is TGTGCCAGCAGCCCCGGCGGGGCTAGCTACTATGAGCAGTTCTTC. It is translated as CASSPGGASYYEQFF.

There are a few counts of this clonotype. V usage is TRBV7-2 and J usage is TRBJ2-5, with a tentative D call TRBD2 (5 bases). V lost 5 bases to trimming and J lost 7 bases, with 17 bases between them. Germline CDR1 and CDR2: SGHTA and FQGNSA. This CDR3 spans 14 amino acids. In DNA, the CDR3 is TGTGCCAGCAGCCCCAGGCCGGGGTTGGGGACCCAGTACTTC. Residues: CASSPRPGLGTQYF.

This chain uses TRBV3-1 with TRBJ2-1, with 7 nucleotides matching TRBD1. Germline CDR1 LGHDT, CDR2 YNNKEL (reference sequence). The CDR3 consists of 13 residues. Trimming cost V 4 bases and J 6 bases; bases outside gene matches: 3. DNA of the CDR3: TGTGCCAGCAGCCTGACAGGGACCAATGAGCAGTTCTTC. As protein: CASSLTGTNEQFF.